This TCR beta chain was sequenced in a study of glioma-infiltrating T cells. Germline V gene lookup returns CDR1 ENHRY and CDR2 SYGVKD. This CDR3 region has 15 residues. Trimming removed 6 bases from V and 4 bases from J, with 17 bases in between. Using RNA template, CDR3s of TCR alpha and beta were amplified with iRepertoire arm-PCR. TCRdb passed the multiplex PCR reads through MiXCR, listing each CDR3 protein once. Of fewer than 500,000 distinct CDR3 sequences detected, around 45% appear once; the ten largest clones hold about 11%. Sequencing was performed on glioma tissue, nonneoplastic brain tissue, or PBMCs (not recorded which). The TCR sequence derives from a human donor with low-grade glioma or glioblastoma, undergoing nonglioma brain surgery, or in good health (not recorded which). This chain links TRBV10-3 with TRBJ2-3, with D maybe TRBD1 (6 bases). Written as DNA, the CDR3 is TGTGCCATCAGCTCTAGGGACACCACCGCAGATACGCAGTATTTT. Residues: CAISSRDTTADTQYF.